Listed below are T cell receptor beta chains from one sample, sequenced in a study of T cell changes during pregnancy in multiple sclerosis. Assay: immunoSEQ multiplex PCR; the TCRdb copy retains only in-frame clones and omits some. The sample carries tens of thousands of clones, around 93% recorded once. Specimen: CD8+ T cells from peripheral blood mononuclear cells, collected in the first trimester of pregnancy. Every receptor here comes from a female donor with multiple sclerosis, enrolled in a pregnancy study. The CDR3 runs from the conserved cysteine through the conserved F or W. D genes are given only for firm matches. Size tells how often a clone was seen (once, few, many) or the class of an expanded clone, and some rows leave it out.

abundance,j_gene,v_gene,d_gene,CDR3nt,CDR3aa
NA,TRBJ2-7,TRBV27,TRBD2,TGTGCCAGCAGTTTAGTGAGGAGCGGGACCTACGAGCAGTACTTC,CASSLVRSGTYEQYF
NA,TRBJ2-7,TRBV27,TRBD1,TGTGCCAGCAGCCTGACAGGGGTCGAGCAGTACTTC,CASSLTGVEQYF
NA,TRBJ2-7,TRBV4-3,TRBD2,TGCGCCAGCAGCCAAGAGACAGGACTAGCGGGGGGATACGAGCAGTACTTC,CASSQETGLAGGYEQYF
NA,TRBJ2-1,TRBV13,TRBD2,TGTGCCAGCAGCCCGGGACTAGCGGGGGCCAATGAGCAGTTCTTC,CASSPGLAGANEQFF
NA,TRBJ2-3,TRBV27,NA,TGTGCCAGCAGTTTGGGAGCGGATACAGATACGCAGTATTTT,CASSLGADTDTQYF
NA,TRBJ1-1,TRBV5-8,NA,TGTGCCAGCAGCTTTACAGGGCTGAACACTGAAGCTTTCTTT,CASSFTGLNTEAFF
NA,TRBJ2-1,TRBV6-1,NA,TGTGCCAGCAGTGAAGAGTGGGGTAGCGGACTCGACAATGAGCAGTTCTTC,CASSEEWGSGLDNEQFF
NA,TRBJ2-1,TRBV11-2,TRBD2,TGTGCCAGCAGCGCCACTAGCGGGACCTACAATGAGCAGTTCTTC,CASSATSGTYNEQFF
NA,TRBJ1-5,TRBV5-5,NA,TGTGCCAGCGGGGAGCTCTGGGGTCAGCCCCAGCATTTT,CASGELWGQPQHF
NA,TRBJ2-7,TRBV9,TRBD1,TGTGCCAGCAGCTCAGCAGGGGGCGGGTACGAGCAGTACTTC,CASSSAGGGYEQYF
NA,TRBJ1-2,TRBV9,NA,TGTGCCAGCAGCCTACAGGGAAAGGTCACCTTC,CASSLQGKVTF
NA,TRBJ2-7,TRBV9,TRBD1,TGTGCCAGCAGCGTAGGGGGGACAGGGGTGGCCTACGAGCAGTACTTC,CASSVGGTGVAYEQYF
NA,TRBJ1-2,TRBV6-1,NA,TGTGCCAGCAGTGAAGCGGCGGGGATGAACTATGGCTACACCTTC,CASSEAAGMNYGYTF
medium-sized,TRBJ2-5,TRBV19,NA,TGTGCCAGTAGCTGGATAAACAGGCAAGAGACCCAGTACTTC,CASSWINRQETQYF
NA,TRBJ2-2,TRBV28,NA,TGTGCCAGCAGTTTAACTGGGGCGGGGCATCACACCGGGGAGCTGTTTTTT,CASSLTGAGHHTGELFF
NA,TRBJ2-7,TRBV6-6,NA,TGTGCCAGCAGCTACTCCATAGACTCGCGGACCTACGAGCAGTACTTC,CASSYSIDSRTYEQYF
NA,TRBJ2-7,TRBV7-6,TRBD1,TGTGCCAGCAGCTCTGTCAGGGACAGCAACTACGAGCAGTACTTC,CASSSVRDSNYEQYF
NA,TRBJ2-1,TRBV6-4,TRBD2,TGTGCCAGCAGTGGACTAGCCGCAAACAATGAGCAGTTCTTC,CASSGLAANNEQFF
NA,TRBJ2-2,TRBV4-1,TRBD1,TGCGCCAGCAGCCTACGGGACAGGGTCTACACCGGGGAGCTGTTTTTT,CASSLRDRVYTGELFF
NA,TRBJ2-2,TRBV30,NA,TGTGCCTGGTTGAAGGGCGGGCCGGGCACCGGGGAGCTGTTTTTT,CAWLKGGPGTGELFF
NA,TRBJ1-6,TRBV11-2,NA,TGTGCCAGCAGCTTAGATCCCGGAGATACCCTGAGCTCCTATAATTCACCCCTCCACTTT,CASSLDPGDTLSSYNSPLHF
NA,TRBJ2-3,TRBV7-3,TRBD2,TGTGCCAGCAGCTTAAGTAGCGGGGGGACAGATACGCAGTATTTT,CASSLSSGGTDTQYF
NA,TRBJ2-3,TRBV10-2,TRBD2,TGCGCCAGCAGTGAGACGGGAGGGCCCCAAGATACGCAGTATTTT,CASSETGGPQDTQYF
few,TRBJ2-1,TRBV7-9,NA,TGTGCCAGCAGCTTTCCCTCCCTACAGGGCAATGAGCAGTTCTTC,CASSFPSLQGNEQFF
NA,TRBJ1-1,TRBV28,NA,TGTGCCAGCAGTTTAGGGACCGGGGGCACTGAAGCTTTCTTT,CASSLGTGGTEAFF
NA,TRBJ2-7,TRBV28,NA,TGTGCCAGCAGTCCTTGGCGGGGAGTAAACTACGAGCAGTACTTC,CASSPWRGVNYEQYF
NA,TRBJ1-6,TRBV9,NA,TGTGCCAGCAGCGATGGACAGCGGTATAATTCACCCCTCCACTTT,CASSDGQRYNSPLHF
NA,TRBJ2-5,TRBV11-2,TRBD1,TGTGCCAGCAGCTTAGGGACAGGGGGCGGCCAAGAGACCCAGTACTTC,CASSLGTGGGQETQYF
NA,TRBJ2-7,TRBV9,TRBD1,TGTGCCAGCAGCGGAACAGGGGGCGGCACCTACGAGCAGTACTTC,CASSGTGGGTYEQYF
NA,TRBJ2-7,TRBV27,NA,TGTGCCAGCGGGGTTCGGGACACAACCTACTACGAGCAGTACTTC,CASGVRDTTYYEQYF
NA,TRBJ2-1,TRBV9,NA,TGTGCCAGCAGTTTTAGAGGTGAGCAGTTCTTC,CASSFRGEQFF
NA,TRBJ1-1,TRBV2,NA,TGTGCCAGCAACGGACTGAACCAAGATGACACTGAAGCTTTCTTT,CASNGLNQDDTEAFF
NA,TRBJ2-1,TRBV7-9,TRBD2,TGTGCCAGCAGCTCAGGAACTAGCGCGAACGAGGAGCAGTTCTTC,CASSSGTSANEEQFF
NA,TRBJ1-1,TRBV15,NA,TGTGCCACCAGCCAAGGGGACACTGAAGCTTTCTTT,CATSQGDTEAFF
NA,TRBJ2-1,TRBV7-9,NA,TGTGCCAGCAGCTTAGGTAGGGGGGAGCAGTTCTTC,CASSLGRGEQFF
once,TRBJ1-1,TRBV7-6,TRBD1,TGTGCCAGCAGCTTTCCTGAGGGACAGGGGGACACTGAAGCTTTCTTT,CASSFPEGQGDTEAFF